Here is one T cell receptor beta chain with its context. These data belong to a study of control samples from healthy donors and cancer patients. The protocol was immunoSEQ multiplex PCR, while the TCRdb copy is restricted to in-frame clones and leaves out a portion. In the table there are approximately 150,000 clones, about 90% of which are singletons. The CDR3 sequence is 12 residues long. The germline V gene encodes CDR1 SGHDT and CDR2 YYEEEE. Trimming took off 3 bases at V and 6 bases at J, with 9 bases between the two ends. V usage is TRBV5-6 and J usage is TRBJ1-2, with a weak D call TRBD1 (5 bases). This sequence originates from a man younger than 40 in good health. The sample consisted of blood. This CDR3 is CASSWVGDGYTF. The CDR3, as DNA: TGTGCCAGCAGCTGGGTGGGGGATGGCTACACCTTC. The full variable domain, in which reference TRBV5-6 and TRBJ1-2 provide the parts outside the CDR3, is DAGVTQSPTHLIKTRGQQVTLRCSPKSGHDTVSWYQQALGQGPQFIFQYYEEEERQRGNFPDRFSGHQFPNYSSELNVNALLLGDSALYLCASSWVGDGYTFGSGTRLTVV.